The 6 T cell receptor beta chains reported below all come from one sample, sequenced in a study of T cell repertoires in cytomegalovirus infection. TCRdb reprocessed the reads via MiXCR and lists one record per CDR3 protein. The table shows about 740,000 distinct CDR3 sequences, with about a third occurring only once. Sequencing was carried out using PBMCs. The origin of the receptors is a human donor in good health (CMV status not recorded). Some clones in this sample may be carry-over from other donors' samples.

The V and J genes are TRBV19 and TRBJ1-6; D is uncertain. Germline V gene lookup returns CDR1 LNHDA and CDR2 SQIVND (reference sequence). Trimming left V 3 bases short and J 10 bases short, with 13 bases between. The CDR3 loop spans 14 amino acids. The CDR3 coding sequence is TGTGCCAGTAGTATGGACCCCTTTGGGTCACCCCTCCACTTT. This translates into CASSMDPFGSPLHF.

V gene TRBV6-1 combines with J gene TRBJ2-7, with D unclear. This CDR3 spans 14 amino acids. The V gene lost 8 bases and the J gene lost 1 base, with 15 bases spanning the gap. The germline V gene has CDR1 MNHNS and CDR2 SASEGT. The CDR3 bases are TGTGCCAGCGGGTCGAGCGCCCTATCCTACGAGCAGTACTTC. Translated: CASGSSALSYEQYF.

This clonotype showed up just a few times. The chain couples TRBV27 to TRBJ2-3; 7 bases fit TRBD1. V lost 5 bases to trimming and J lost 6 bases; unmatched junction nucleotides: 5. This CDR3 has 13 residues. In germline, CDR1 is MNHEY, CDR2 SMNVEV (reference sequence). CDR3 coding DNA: TGTGCCAGCAGTCCTAAGGGGGCGGATACGCAGTATTTT. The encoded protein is CASSPKGADTQYF.

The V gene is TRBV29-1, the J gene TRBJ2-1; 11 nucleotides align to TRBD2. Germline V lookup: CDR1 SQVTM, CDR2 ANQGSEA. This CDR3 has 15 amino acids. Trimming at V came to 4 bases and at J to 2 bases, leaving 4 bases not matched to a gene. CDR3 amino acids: CSVGSSGGPYNEQFF. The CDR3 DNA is TGCAGCGTTGGGTCTAGCGGGGGGCCCTACAATGAGCAGTTCTTC.

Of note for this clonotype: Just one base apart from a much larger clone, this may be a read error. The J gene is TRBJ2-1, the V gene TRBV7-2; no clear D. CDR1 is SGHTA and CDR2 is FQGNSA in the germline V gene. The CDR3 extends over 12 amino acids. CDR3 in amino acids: CASSFSSLEQVF. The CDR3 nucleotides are TGTGCCAGCAGCTTTTCTAGTCTTGAGCAGGTCTTC.

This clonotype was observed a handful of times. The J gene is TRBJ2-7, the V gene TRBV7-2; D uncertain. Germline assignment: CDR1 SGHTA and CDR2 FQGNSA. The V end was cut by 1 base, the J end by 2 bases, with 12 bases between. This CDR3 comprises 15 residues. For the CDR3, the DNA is TGTGCCAGCAGCTTAGTATTAGGTCGAGCCTACGAGCAGTACTTC. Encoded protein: CASSLVLGRAYEQYF.